This T cell receptor (beta chain) was captured by sequencing in a study of blood T cell repertoires in COVID-19. Germline lookup yields CDR1 LGHDT and CDR2 YNNKEL (reference sequence). V was pared by 6 bases and J by 2 bases, with 3 bases of the junction left unmatched. The CDR3 length is 14 residues. Per the original data handling: From reference gene primer amplification, estimates of nucleated cell counts were derived. Assay: immunoSEQ multiplex PCR; the TCRdb copy retains only in-frame clones and omits some. V and J calls plus clone size are reproduced from that table; the DNA served to infer D and trimming. The table has just under 90,000 clones, more than 70% seen once.

This TCR was recovered from a woman of 80 years or more with acute or convalescent COVID-19. Source material: peripheral blood. V gene TRBV3-1 (or the pseudogene TRBV3-2) combines with J gene TRBJ1-4; 7 bases are shared with TRBD1. CDR3 loop: CASRKQGTNEKLFF. CDR3 bases: TGTGCCAGCAGGAAACAGGGGACTAATGAAAAACTGTTTTTT.